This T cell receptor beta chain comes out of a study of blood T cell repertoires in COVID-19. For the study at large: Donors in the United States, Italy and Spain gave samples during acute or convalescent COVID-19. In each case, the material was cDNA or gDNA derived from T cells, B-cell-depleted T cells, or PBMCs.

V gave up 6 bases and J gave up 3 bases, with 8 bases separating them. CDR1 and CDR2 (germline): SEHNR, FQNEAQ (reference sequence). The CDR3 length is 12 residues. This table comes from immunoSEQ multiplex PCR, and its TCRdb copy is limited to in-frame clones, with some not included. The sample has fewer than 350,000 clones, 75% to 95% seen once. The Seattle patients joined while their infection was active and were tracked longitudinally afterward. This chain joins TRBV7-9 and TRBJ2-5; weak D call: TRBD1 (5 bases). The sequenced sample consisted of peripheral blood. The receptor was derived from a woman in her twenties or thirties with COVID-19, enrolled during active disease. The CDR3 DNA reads TGTGCCAGCAGGGACATGGAAGAGACCCAGTACTTC. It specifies CASRDMEETQYF.